Following are 22 T cell receptor beta chains from one sample sequenced in a study of T cells in Graves' hyperthyroidism and ophthalmopathy. Amplification targeted TCR beta CDR3 regions from RNA transcripts. When the TCR CDR3 underwent first-round RT-PCR, the HTBI primer set was used. One entry per CDR3 protein, called by TCRdb with MiXCR from the multiplex PCR reads. In the table there are about 160,000 distinct CDR3 sequences, 9.4% of which are singletons. Sequencing input: blood. The source is a woman between 18 and 30 years old with Graves' hyperthyroidism that later progressed to Graves' ophthalmopathy.

This clonotype was seen many times. The rearrangement uses TRBV30 and TRBJ2-3; 7 bases are a match to TRBD2. Germline-derived CDR1 and CDR2 are GTSNPN and SVGIG (reference sequence). The CDR3 length is 14 residues. The V segment lost 2 bases and the J segment 2 bases; nucleotides outside the gene matches: 4. CDR3 amino acids: CAWSKTSTTDTQYF. CDR3 in DNA: TGTGCCTGGAGTAAGACTAGCACCACAGATACGCAGTATTTT.

This clonotype was counted ten times or more. V and J are TRBV30 and TRBJ2-5; D gene ambiguous. The V end lost 0 bases, the J end lost 5 bases, and 7 bases lay between the germline ends. Per the germline V gene, CDR1 is GTSNPN and CDR2 is SVGIG (reference sequence). This CDR3 region has 12 residues. CDR3 loop: CAWSVKAETQYF. CDR3 bases: TGTGCCTGGAGTGTAAAGGCGGAGACCCAGTACTTC.

Comments on this clonotype: Since a much larger clone is just one base distant, this may be a read error. The chain carries TRBV7-8 and TRBJ2-7; 8 bases agree with TRBD1. The CDR3 runs 17 residues. V was pared by 5 bases and J by 1 base, with 13 bases of the junction left unmatched. CDR1 and CDR2 (germline): SGHVS, FQNEAQ. As DNA, the CDR3 is TGTGCCAGCAGCCCATATGTGAGTGGGACAGGTTCCTACGAGCAGTACTTC. Protein: CASSPYVSGTGSYEQYF.

This clonotype appeared many times. This chain connects TRBV5-6 to TRBJ2-5, with D possibly called TRBD1 or TRBD2 (5 bases each). The V end lost 4 bases, the J end lost 4 bases, and 14 bases lay between the germline ends. Germline V gene data show CDR1 as SGHDT and CDR2 as YYEEEE. The CDR3 has 14 amino acids. The CDR3 loop is CASSRPGRRETQYF. The CDR3, as DNA: TGTGCCAGCAGCCGACCGGGACGGAGAGAGACCCAGTACTTC.

The V call is TRBV4-1, the J call TRBJ1-4; 7 positions match TRBD1. Germline V gives CDR1 MGHRA, CDR2 YSYEKL. Trimming took 4 bases from V and 8 from J; bases not matched to a gene: 10. The CDR3 has 15 residues. For the CDR3, the DNA is TGCGCCAGCAGCCCAACTGACAGGGTTGGGGAAAAACTGTTTTTT. Protein product: CASSPTDRVGEKLFF.

This clonotype was counted a few times. The J gene is TRBJ2-5, the V gene TRBV19, with TRBD2 matching over 8 bases. CDR3 length equals 13 residues. CDR1 LNHDA and CDR2 SQIVND come from the germline V gene (reference sequence). Germline trimming cut 5 bases from V and 5 bases from J; bases unmatched to any gene: 4. CDR3 amino acids: CASSPGLEETQYF. The CDR3 bases are TGTGCCAGTAGTCCGGGACTAGAGGAGACCCAGTACTTC.

This rearrangement joins TRBV7-2 to TRBJ2-7, with TRBD2 matching 9 bases. The CDR3 contains 16 residues. Unmatched junction bases numbered 5, after V lost 0 bases and J lost 2 bases. Germline V CDR1 and CDR2: SGHTA, FQGNSA. The CDR3 DNA sequence: TGTGCCAGCAGCTTAGCGCTAGCGGGGACGACCTACGAGCAGTACTTC. Its protein is CASSLALAGTTYEQYF.

This clonotype showed up many times. V and J are TRBV24-1 and TRBJ1-2, with 9 bases lining up with TRBD1. The length of the CDR3 is 18 residues. Germline CDR1 KGHDR, CDR2 SFDVKD. The V segment lost 4 bases and the J segment 4 bases; nucleotides outside the gene matches: 15. The CDR3: CATSEPAGQGTPFYGYTF. The CDR3 DNA reads as TGTGCCACCAGTGAACCCGCGGGACAGGGTACCCCTTTCTATGGCTACACCTTC.

Ten or more counts support this clonotype. The V gene is TRBV6-4, the J gene TRBJ2-3; 10 bases agree with TRBD2. The length of the CDR3 is 14 residues. V lost 8 bases and J lost 4; bases outside the gene matches: 6. The germline gives CDR1 MRHNA, CDR2 SNTAGT. The CDR3 DNA reads as TGTGCCAGCGGAGCGGGGGGGGAGTCAGATACGCAGTATTTT. Protein sequence: CASGAGGESDTQYF.

This clonotype was seen ten or more times. CDR3 nucleotides: TGTGCCAGCAGCCAAGTTGGCGGATCCTACAATGAGCAGTTCTTC. It translates to CASSQVGGSYNEQFF. The chain uses TRBV14 and TRBJ2-1, with unresolved D. This CDR3 contains 15 residues. Trimming stripped 1 base from V and 1 base from J, with 8 bases between. Germline V gene data show CDR1 as SGHDN and CDR2 as FVKESK.

This clonotype was detected ten times or more. V gene TRBV5-1 combines with J gene TRBJ2-1; D might be TRBD2 (6 bases). V was trimmed by 0 bases and J by 0 bases, leaving 10 bases between them. Germline assignment: CDR1 SGHRS and CDR2 YFSETQ. The CDR3 has 16 residues. CDR3 nucleotides: TGCGCCAGCAGCTTGGGCCCGACTAGCTCCTACAATGAGCAGTTCTTC. This codes for CASSLGPTSSYNEQFF.

V gene TRBV3-1 combines with J gene TRBJ2-1; the D is unclear. This CDR3 spans 16 amino acids. Germline V gene lookup returns CDR1 LGHDT and CDR2 YNNKEL (reference sequence). V lost 5 bases, J lost 0 bases, and 14 bases lay in between. CDR3 region: CASSNSEGFSYNEQFF. CDR3 DNA: TGTGCCAGCAGCAACTCGGAAGGTTTCTCCTACAATGAGCAGTTCTTC.

Remarks on this clonotype: This sequence may be a read error, since a much larger clone differs from it by one base. DNA of the CDR3: TGTGCCAGCAGCGGACAGGGCGGCTGCACCTTC. This gives the protein CASSGQGGCTF. The chain links TRBV6-4 to TRBJ1-2, with TRBD1 identical over 8 bases. The CDR3 runs to 11 residues. CDR1 MRHNA and CDR2 SNTAGT come from the germline V gene.

This clonotype was counted many times. The chain employs TRBV27 and TRBJ1-2; D is unresolved. The germline V and J ends were trimmed by 3 bases and 6 bases, with 20 bases remaining between them. This CDR3 has 16 residues. Per germline, CDR1 MNHEY and CDR2 SMNVEV (reference sequence). The CDR3: CASSFVSFLGSHGYTF. The CDR3, as DNA: TGTGCCAGCAGTTTTGTTTCATTCCTTGGATCACATGGCTACACCTTC.

This clonotype showed up just a few times. Compared with germline, one end of the junction differs, possibly owing to a read error. This chain connects TRBV6-5 to TRBJ2-7, with D tentatively TRBD1 or TRBD2 (5 bases each). The CDR3 spans 16 residues. Germline CDR1 and CDR2: MNHEY and SVGAGI. CDR3 region: CASSYSSGPSSYGQYF. The CDR3 DNA reads TGTGCCAGCAGTTACTCTTCGGGACCCTCCTCCTACGGGCAGTACTTC.

Ten or more counts support this clonotype. The chain couples TRBV3-1 to TRBJ2-7; 9 bases match TRBD1. Germline V lookup: CDR1 LGHDT, CDR2 YNNKEL (reference sequence). V shed 1 base and J 7 bases; nucleotides not matched to a gene: 8. The CDR3 extends over 15 amino acids. CDR3 protein: CASSQGDRAFGEQYF. The CDR3 nucleotides read TGTGCCAGCAGCCAAGGGGACAGGGCCTTCGGGGAGCAGTACTTC.

This clonotype was counted only a few times. The V call is TRBV7-9, the J call TRBJ2-2; D not resolved. Germline values: CDR1 SEHNR, CDR2 FQNEAQ (reference sequence). The ends were cut back, 11 bases at V and 6 bases at J, with 19 bases in the middle. The CDR3 is made up of 14 amino acids. CDR3 region: CAGTPSSRSGELFF. The CDR3 nucleotides read TGTGCCGGCACCCCATCCAGTAGATCCGGGGAGCTGTTTTTT.

The J gene is TRBJ1-6, the V gene TRBV20-1; 7 nucleotides agree with TRBD1. With 0 bases clipped from V and 8 bases from J, the junction kept 7 bases outside the gene matches. CDR3 length: 15 residues. Germline values: CDR1 DFQATT, CDR2 SNEGSKA (reference sequence). CDR3: CSARDGQAFYSPLHF. The CDR3, as DNA: TGCAGTGCTAGAGATGGACAGGCCTTCTATTCACCCCTCCACTTT.

This clonotype was seen at least ten times. The chain is built from TRBV7-6 and TRBJ2-1; D tentatively fits TRBD1 or TRBD2 (7 bases each). V was cut by 1 base and J by 7 bases, with 14 bases left in between. Germline V CDR1 and CDR2: SGHVS, FNYEAQ. CDR3 size: 15 residues. CDR3 DNA sequence: TGTGCCAGCAGCTTAGGGGCAGGGGGAGGGAATGAGCAGTTCTTC. Protein sequence: CASSLGAGGGNEQFF.

This clonotype was counted many times. The V call is TRBV2, the J call TRBJ2-5, with D possibly called TRBD1 or TRBD2 (5 bases each). CDR3 length equals 14 residues. V shed 5 bases and J shed 5 bases, with 15 bases lying between them. Germline V gene lookup returns CDR1 SNHLY and CDR2 FYNNEI. CDR3 residues: CASSMGPFMETQYF. The CDR3 DNA sequence: TGTGCCAGCAGTATGGGACCGTTTATGGAGACCCAGTACTTC. The variable domain in full, completed from reference TRBV2 and TRBJ2-5, reads EPEVTQTPSHQVTQMGQEVILRCVPISNHLYFYWYRQILGQKVEFLVSFYNNEISEKSEIFDDQFSVERPDGSNFTLKIRSTKLEDSAMYFCASSMGPFMETQYFGPGTRLLVL.

There are many counts of this clonotype. The V call is TRBV2, the J call TRBJ1-5; 11 nucleotides align to TRBD1. Germline CDR1 SNHLY, CDR2 FYNNEI. The CDR3 extends over 16 amino acids. The J segment lost 4 bases and the V segment lost 6 bases, leaving 8 bases of the junction unmatched. The CDR3 spells CASRDRTGGRNQPQHF. CDR3 sequence (DNA): TGTGCCAGCAGGGACAGGACAGGGGGCCGGAATCAGCCCCAGCATTTT.

This clonotype was recorded at least ten times. This chain joins TRBV7-3 and TRBJ2-7; weak D call: TRBD1 (5 bases). This CDR3 is 14 amino acids long. CDR1 is SGHTA and CDR2 is FQGTGA in the germline V gene. The V and J ends lost 2 bases and 5 bases respectively, with 13 bases between them. The CDR3 coding sequence is TGTGCCAGCAGCTTACACAGGTCTTCCAACGAGCAGTACTTC. Translating it yields CASSLHRSSNEQYF. Full variable domain (outside the CDR3, taken from reference TRBV7-3 and TRBJ2-7): GAGVSQTPSNKVTEKGKYVELRCDPISGHTALYWYRQSLGQGPEFLIYFQGTGAADDSGLPNDRFFAVRPEGSVSTLKIQRTERGDSAVYLCASSLHRSSNEQYFGPGTRLTVT.